These 20 T cell receptor beta chains came from one sample sequenced in a study of T cell repertoires in cytomegalovirus infection. Antigens of these TCRs are unknown. TCRdb reanalysed the reads using MiXCR and keeps one entry per CDR3 protein. The repertoire includes about 69,000 distinct CDR3 sequences, 28% of them detected once, and roughly 65% sits in the top ten. Sequencing used CD8+ T cells from cultured PBMCs, obtained from culture after CMV antigen stimulation. These receptors originate from a human donor in good health (CMV status not recorded). Some clones in this sample may be carry-over from other donors' samples.

This rearrangement joins TRBV6-1 to TRBJ2-7, with 12 bases fitting TRBD1. Germline trimming cut 4 bases from V and 7 bases from J; bases unmatched to any gene: 5. Germline CDR1 MNHNS, CDR2 SASEGT. CDR3 length: 14 residues. As DNA, the CDR3 is TGTGCCAGCAGTGGGGACAGGGGGCTAAGAGAGCAGTACTTC. Translated: CASSGDRGLREQYF.

This clonotype has more than one count but fewer than ten. The gene calls are TRBV7-9 and TRBJ1-2; D not certain. The CDR3 is 12 residues long. V was shortened by 3 bases and J by 7 bases, with 9 bases between the two germline ends. CDR1 and CDR2 (germline): SEHNR, FQNEAQ (reference sequence). The CDR3 is CASSLTELGYTF. In DNA form, the CDR3 reads TGTGCCAGCAGCTTGACCGAACTTGGCTACACCTTC. Based on the CDR3 plus reference TRBV7-9 and TRBJ1-2, the full variable domain is DTGVSQNPRHKITKRGQNVTFRCDPISEHNRLYWYRQTLGQGPEFLTYFQNEAQLEKSRLLSDRFSAERPKGSFSTLEIQRTEQGDSAMYLCASSLTELGYTFGSGTRLTVV.

This chain uses TRBV11-2 with TRBJ2-7; D gene unclear. The CDR3 runs 13 residues. Trimming removed 0 bases from V and 3 bases from J, with 6 bases in between. Germline V CDR1 and CDR2: SGHAT, FQNNGV. The CDR3 DNA follows: TGTGCCAGCAGCTTAGAAGGGAACTACGAGCAGTACTTC. Translating gives CASSLEGNYEQYF. Looking up the rest from reference TRBV11-2 and TRBJ2-7 gives the full variable domain: EAGVAQSPRYKIIEKRQSVAFWCNPISGHATLYWYQQILGQGPKLLIQFQNNGVVDDSQLPKDRFSAERLKGVDSTLKIQPAKLEDSAVYLCASSLEGNYEQYFGPGTRLTVT.

This clonotype was counted many times. The V call is TRBV4-3, the J call TRBJ1-4; D perhaps matches TRBD1 (5 bases). The CDR3 is 12 amino acids. Germline V CDR1 and CDR2: LGHNA, YSLEER. V gave up 3 bases and J gave up 10 bases, with 9 bases separating them. The CDR3 region has the DNA TGCGCCAGCAGCCAGGCTGGGGGAAAACTGTTTTTT. Translated: CASSQAGGKLFF.

In its sample, this clonotype was seen a few times. CDR3 in amino acids: CSAVDRTGPDYGYTF. CDR3 DNA sequence: TGCAGTGCTGTAGACAGGACGGGCCCGGATTATGGCTACACCTTC. This chain uses TRBV20-1 with TRBJ1-2, with D possibly TRBD1 on 6 matching bases. Trimming removed 5 bases from V and 5 bases from J, with 21 bases in between. The CDR3 loop spans 15 amino acids. The germline gives CDR1 DFQATT, CDR2 SNEGSKA (reference sequence).

This clonotype came up a few times. The V gene is TRBV7-9, the J gene TRBJ2-1; possible D gene TRBD2, 6 bases. Germline V gene sequence: CDR1 SEHNR, CDR2 FQNEAQ (reference sequence). The CDR3 has 15 residues. Trimming removed 3 bases at V and 4 bases at J, with 13 bases between. The CDR3 protein is CASSFNSGVYNEQFF. CDR3 DNA sequence: TGTGCCAGCAGCTTTAATAGCGGCGTTTACAATGAGCAGTTCTTC.

The table lists this clonotype with many counts. V gene TRBV12-3 or TRBV12-4 combines with J gene TRBJ2-7; no clear D. The CDR3 totals 14 residues. V was trimmed by 3 bases and J by 4 bases, leaving 13 bases between them. The CDR3 region has the DNA TGTGCCAGCAGTTTCTACCCCCGGGCTTACGAGCAGTACTTC. This translates into CASSFYPRAYEQYF.

The rearrangement uses TRBV12-3 or TRBV12-4 and TRBJ2-5; no clear D. The CDR3 extends over 14 amino acids. V lost 1 base, J lost 2 bases, and 8 bases lay in between. The CDR3 coding sequence is TGTGCCAGCAGTTTAGTCAGAAGTCAAGAGACCCAGTACTTC. This translates into CASSLVRSQETQYF.

This clonotype was seen ten or more times. The chain has TRBV11-2 and TRBJ1-1; D gene ambiguous. The CDR3 has 11 residues. CDR1 and CDR2 from the germline V gene are SGHAT and FQNNGV. With 5 bases removed from V and 1 base from J, the gap between germline ends came to 2 bases. In nucleotides, the CDR3 is TGTGCCAGCAGCCAGAACACTGAAGCTTTCTTT. Amino acid sequence: CASSQNTEAFF.

The chain is built from TRBV24-1 and TRBJ2-2, with D possibly being TRBD2 (6 bases). Per germline, CDR1 KGHDR and CDR2 SFDVKD. The CDR3 runs to 13 residues. V was cut by 3 bases and J by 6 bases, with 7 bases left in between. The CDR3, as DNA: TGTGCCACCAGTGATGGGGGGTCCGGGGAGCTGTTTTTT. Protein sequence: CATSDGGSGELFF.

This clonotype has a handful of counts. The genes are TRBV30 and TRBJ2-5; tentatively, D is TRBD2 (6 bases). The ends were cut back, 0 bases at V and 7 bases at J, with 15 bases in the middle. CDR3 length equals 14 residues. CDR1 and CDR2 (germline): GTSNPN, SVGIG (reference sequence). Here the CDR3 DNA reads TGTGCCTGGAGTGTAATAGCCCTCGGGGGGACCCAGTACTTC. Amino acids: CAWSVIALGGTQYF.

This chain uses TRBV5-1 with TRBJ2-1; TRBD2 matches 10 bases. This CDR3 comprises 15 residues. Germline lookup yields CDR1 SGHRS and CDR2 YFSETQ. With 6 bases clipped from V and 8 bases from J, the junction kept 11 bases outside the gene matches. CDR3: CASKLGLAANDEQFF. DNA for the CDR3: TGCGCCAGCAAACTTGGACTAGCGGCCAATGATGAGCAGTTCTTC. The variable domain in full, with the rest retrieved from reference TRBV5-1 and TRBJ2-1, is KAGVTQTPRYLIKTRGQQVTLSCSPISGHRSVSWYQQTPGQGLQFLFEYFSETQRNKGNFPGRFSGRQFSNSRSEMNVSTLELGDSALYLCASKLGLAANDEQFFGPGTRLTVL.

The table lists this clonotype with many counts. The chain employs TRBV7-8 and TRBJ1-1; 9 nucleotides agree with TRBD1. After removal of 5 bases from V and 3 bases from J, the junction contained 7 bases not matched to a gene. Germline CDR1 and CDR2: SGHVS and FQNEAQ. The CDR3 spans 15 residues. The CDR3 region is CASSPLGQGDTEAFF. The CDR3 DNA reads as TGTGCCAGCAGCCCCCTGGGACAGGGAGACACTGAAGCTTTCTTT. Complete variable domain (other parts from reference TRBV7-8 and TRBJ1-1): GAGVSQSPRYKVAKRGQDVALRCDPISGHVSLFWYQQALGQGPEFLTYFQNEAQLDKSGLPSDRFFAERPEGSVSTLKIQRTQQEDSAVYLCASSPLGQGDTEAFFGQGTRLTVV.

This clonotype was detected a few times. The V gene is TRBV6-6, the J gene TRBJ1-1; 7 bases are shared with TRBD1. The V and J ends lost 3 bases and 1 base, in that order; junction bases with no gene match: 5. The germline CDR1 and CDR2 sequences are MNHNY and SVGAGI (reference sequence). The CDR3 extends over 15 amino acids. The CDR3 bases are TGTGCCAGCAGTTATAGGACAGGCTGGAACACTGAAGCTTTCTTT. It codes for CASSYRTGWNTEAFF.

CDR3 coding DNA: TGTGCCAGCAGTTCACCTGTAGGACAGGGGGCAAATCGCTATGGCTACACCTTC. It yields the protein CASSSPVGQGANRYGYTF. V and J are TRBV12-3 or TRBV12-4 and TRBJ1-2; TRBD1 aligns across 11 bases. The CDR3 spans 18 residues. The ends lost 4 bases at V and 4 bases at J; junction bases unmatched: 14.

This clonotype was counted between two and nine times. This chain joins TRBV5-1 and TRBJ2-4, with TRBD2 identical over 9 bases. V shed 0 bases, J shed 4 bases, and the junction held 5 bases outside the gene matches. The CDR3 is 16 amino acids. Germline values: CDR1 SGHRS, CDR2 YFSETQ. The CDR3, as DNA: TGCGCCAGCAGCTTGGTGGCTAGCGGGGAGAAAAACATTCAGTACTTC. Translation gives CASSLVASGEKNIQYF.

This clonotype has a count of ten or more. This sequence joins TRBV7-9 and TRBJ2-6; no clear D. The V gene's germline CDR1 is SEHNR and CDR2 FQNEAQ (reference sequence). Trimming cost V 5 bases and J 1 base, with 9 bases left between them. This CDR3 spans 15 amino acids. CDR3 DNA sequence: TGTGCCAGCAGCCCGGCCAATTCTGGGGCCAACGTCCTGACTTTC. This gives the protein CASSPANSGANVLTF. Drawing the rest from reference TRBV7-9 and TRBJ2-6, the complete variable domain is DTGVSQNPRHKITKRGQNVTFRCDPISEHNRLYWYRQTLGQGPEFLTYFQNEAQLEKSRLLSDRFSAERPKGSFSTLEIQRTEQGDSAMYLCASSPANSGANVLTFGAGSRLTVL.

This clonotype showed up many times. The CDR3 sequence: CASKNRGDSYEQYF. In DNA form, the CDR3 reads TGTGCCAGTAAAAACAGGGGAGATTCCTACGAGCAGTACTTC. The chain links TRBV19 to TRBJ2-7; 7 bases agree with TRBD1. Per the germline V gene, CDR1 is LNHDA and CDR2 is SQIVND (reference sequence). The CDR3 loop spans 14 amino acids. V was pared by 7 bases and J by 1 base, with 7 bases of the junction left unmatched.

This clonotype was seen more than once but under ten times. V and J are TRBV6-2 or TRBV6-3 and TRBJ2-3, with 11 nucleotides matching TRBD2. The V segment lost 5 bases and the J segment 1 base; nucleotides outside the gene matches: 5. In germline, CDR1 is MNHEY, CDR2 SVGEGT. The CDR3 has 16 amino acids. In nucleotides, the CDR3 is TGTGCCAGCAGTCTCTCGGGACTAGCGGGCACAGATACGCAGTATTTT. Amino acid sequence: CASSLSGLAGTDTQYF.

This clonotype occurred many times. The chain recombines TRBV7-8 with TRBJ2-5; TRBD2 aligns across 12 bases. The germline gives CDR1 SGHVS, CDR2 FQNEAQ. V shed 1 base and J 3 bases; nucleotides not matched to a gene: 3. The CDR3 loop spans 16 amino acids. This CDR3 is CASSLGASGGEETQYF. Here the CDR3 DNA reads TGTGCCAGCAGCTTAGGGGCTAGCGGGGGGGAAGAGACCCAGTACTTC.